Following are 3 T cell receptor beta chains from one sample sequenced in a study of blood T cell repertoires in COVID-19 (dated by TCRdb to about 2020). Library method: the immunoSEQ multiplex PCR assay. Imported from immuneACCESS, the table was reduced by TCRdb to in-frame sequences with V and J called. These copies leave out some clones; in studies compared against another copy, an unresolved V gene accounts for under half, and the cause of the remainder is not known. The table for this sample lists 180,000 or so clones; roughly 88% of them were counted only once. Roughly 9.8% of the sample lies in the top ten. Material for sequencing was peripheral blood. The receptors were sampled from an elderly woman with acute or convalescent COVID-19.

The J gene is TRBJ2-7, the V gene TRBV27; 10 bases align to TRBD2. Germline values: CDR1 MNHEY, CDR2 SMNVEV (reference sequence). There are 15 residues in the CDR3. Losses at the gene ends were 4 bases for V and 5 bases for J; bases not matched to a gene: 8. The CDR3 DNA is TGTGCCAGCAGTTCCCAGCTAGCGGGAGCGGACGAGCAGTACTTC. Its protein is CASSSQLAGADEQYF.

The chain links TRBV28 to TRBJ1-4, with D maybe TRBD1 (6 bases). CDR1 MDHEN and CDR2 SYDVKM come from the germline V gene. The CDR3 sequence is 14 residues long. V shed 5 bases and J shed 1 base, with 8 bases lying between them. The CDR3 here is CASSPGVTNEKLFF. CDR3 sequence (DNA): TGTGCCAGCAGTCCAGGGGTAACTAATGAAAAACTGTTTTTT.

The rearrangement joins TRBV27 to TRBJ2-3; D not resolved. There are 14 residues in the CDR3. Looked up from germline, CDR1 is MNHEY and CDR2 is SMNVEV (reference sequence). The ends were cut back, 6 bases at V and 0 bases at J, with 10 bases in the middle. CDR3 protein: CASRQEISTDTQYF. In DNA, the CDR3 is TGTGCCAGCAGGCAGGAAATTAGCACAGATACGCAGTATTTT.